This passage covers 27 T cell receptor beta chains from one sample sequenced in a study of blood T cell repertoires in COVID-19. Sequencing used immunoSEQ multiplex PCR; TCRdb keeps in-frame clones, though not all of them. The profile covers 190,000 or so clones, with about 87% appearing a single time and about 3% taken by the ten largest. Input material: peripheral blood. Every receptor here comes from a man between 35 and 55 years old with active or convalescent COVID-19.

This rearrangement joins TRBV10-3 to TRBJ1-2; TRBD1 matches 8 bases. The CDR3 consists of 16 residues. Trimming removed 3 bases from V and 3 bases from J; junction bases left unmatched: 9. Germline V gene lookup returns CDR1 ENHRY and CDR2 SYGVKD. CDR3 sequence reads: CAISDRDRTPHYGYTF. In DNA, the CDR3 is TGTGCCATCAGTGATCGGGACAGGACTCCTCACTATGGCTACACCTTC.

A single count supports this clone. The chain joins TRBV7-2 to TRBJ2-1; 9 nucleotides align to TRBD2. This CDR3 contains 20 residues. CDR1 and CDR2 from the germline V gene are SGHTA and FQGNSA. The J segment lost 4 bases and the V segment lost 0 bases, leaving 16 bases of the junction unmatched. CDR3 in amino acids: CASSLAFGPLRRGGYNEQFF. CDR3 sequence (DNA): TGTGCCAGCAGCTTAGCGTTCGGCCCCCTGAGGCGGGGGGGATACAATGAGCAGTTCTTC.

This clone was seen once. The J gene is TRBJ2-3, the V gene TRBV11-2; D may be TRBD2 (6 bases). Germline CDR1 SGHAT, CDR2 FQNNGV. Trimming left V 4 bases short and J 1 base short, with 12 bases between. There are 15 residues in the CDR3. The CDR3: CASSSPGLRTDTQYF. In nucleotides, the CDR3 is TGTGCCAGCAGCTCCCCAGGACTACGCACAGATACGCAGTATTTT.

The V gene is TRBV10-3, the J gene TRBJ2-7, with D perhaps matching TRBD1 (6 bases). V lost 8 bases and J 7 bases, leaving 18 bases between the germline ends. CDR3 length: 13 amino acids. Germline V gene sequence: CDR1 ENHRY, CDR2 SYGVKD. The CDR3 spells CAIRDTSISEQYF. The CDR3 coding sequence is TGTGCCATCCGGGACACGAGCATCTCGGAGCAGTACTTC.

The chain employs TRBV28 and TRBJ1-2; 8 positions match TRBD1. V lost 4 bases to trimming and J lost 3 bases; unmatched junction nucleotides: 4. This CDR3 is built from 14 residues. The germline V gene has CDR1 MDHEN and CDR2 SYDVKM. DNA for the CDR3: TGTGCCAGCAGTTCTGGACAGGGAGACTATGGCTACACCTTC. This translates into CASSSGQGDYGYTF.

This chain connects TRBV5-6 to TRBJ2-2; D is perhaps TRBD1 (5 bases). The CDR3 has 13 amino acids. CDR1 SGHDT and CDR2 YYEEEE come from the germline V gene. Trimming cost V 5 bases and J 6 bases, with 11 bases left between them. The CDR3 loop is CASSEQDPGELFF. DNA for the CDR3: TGTGCCAGCAGTGAACAGGATCCCGGGGAGCTGTTTTTT.

This clone was found once. The chain links TRBV9 to TRBJ2-1, with 8 bases aligning to TRBD2. The CDR3 runs 14 residues. The ends lost 4 bases at V and 5 bases at J; junction bases unmatched: 5. In germline, CDR1 is SGDLS, CDR2 YYNGEE. DNA of the CDR3: TGTGCCAGCAGCCCTACCGGGGGGGACAATGAGCAGTTCTTC. Amino acids: CASSPTGGDNEQFF.

The V gene is TRBV6-5, the J gene TRBJ2-2, with 8 bases matching TRBD2. The CDR3 length is 15 residues. The V gene end was trimmed by 10 bases and the J gene end by 1 base; junction bases not matched to a gene: 8. Germline CDR1 MNHEY, CDR2 SVGAGI. The CDR3, as DNA: TGTGCCACCCCCTCTACTAGCGGGAACACCGGGGAGCTGTTTTTT. It encodes CATPSTSGNTGELFF.

The chain is built from TRBV6-1 and TRBJ1-6, with D maybe TRBD1 (5 bases). The V and J ends lost 1 base and 12 bases respectively, with 7 bases between them. Germline V gives CDR1 MNHNS, CDR2 SASEGT. The CDR3 contains 12 residues. For the CDR3, the DNA is TGTGCCAGCAGTGAAGGGGGGGGACCCCTCCACTTT. This sequence encodes CASSEGGGPLHF.

The chain couples TRBV6-6 to TRBJ2-5, with 8 bases lining up with TRBD1. This CDR3 has 14 residues. V was pared by 6 bases and J by 3 bases, with 6 bases of the junction left unmatched. Germline CDR1 reads MNHNY; CDR2 reads SVGAGI (reference sequence). The CDR3 DNA follows: TGTGCCAGCAGGGGCCGGACAGGGAAAGAGACCCAGTACTTC. Its translation: CASRGRTGKETQYF.

The V gene is TRBV25-1, the J gene TRBJ2-1, with 13 positions matching TRBD2. With V trimmed by 5 bases and J by 6 bases, 4 bases remained unmatched. Germline assignment: CDR1 MGHDK and CDR2 SYGVNS. CDR3 length: 15 amino acids. Here the CDR3 reads CASSPLAGGINEQFF. The CDR3 nucleotides read TGTGCCAGCAGTCCACTAGCGGGGGGGATCAATGAGCAGTTCTTC.

The chain carries TRBV7-9 and TRBJ1-4; D ambiguous. The length of the CDR3 is 14 residues. V was clipped by 6 bases and J by 4 bases, with 12 bases between them. The V gene's germline CDR1 is SEHNR and CDR2 FQNEAQ (reference sequence). The DNA for the CDR3 is TGTGCCAGCAGTTTTCCCCAAAATAATGAAAAACTGTTTTTT. Amino acids: CASSFPQNNEKLFF.

The chain recombines TRBV10-3 with TRBJ1-5; D gene unclear. The CDR3 runs to 13 residues. V was trimmed by 4 bases and J by 6 bases, leaving 10 bases between them. Germline V gene data show CDR1 as ENHRY and CDR2 as SYGVKD. The CDR3 DNA sequence: TGTGCCATCAGTGCGGAGAGGGCTCAGCCCCAGCATTTT. Its translation: CAISAERAQPQHF.

J is TRBJ2-3 and V is TRBV11-2, with 10 bases aligning to TRBD1. CDR3 length: 17 amino acids. Germline trimming cut 1 base from V and 2 bases from J; bases unmatched to any gene: 6. Germline V CDR1 and CDR2: SGHAT, FQNNGV. The CDR3: CASSLASGTGVTDTQYF. CDR3 bases: TGTGCCAGCAGCTTAGCCTCGGGGACAGGGGTCACAGATACGCAGTATTTT. Full variable domain (rest looked up from reference TRBV11-2 and TRBJ2-3): EAGVAQSPRYKIIEKRQSVAFWCNPISGHATLYWYQQILGQGPKLLIQFQNNGVVDDSQLPKDRFSAERLKGVDSTLKIQPAKLEDSAVYLCASSLASGTGVTDTQYFGPGTRLTVL.

The chain employs TRBV11-3 and TRBJ2-7, with 7 bases fitting TRBD1. V gave up 5 bases and J gave up 6 bases; unmatched junction bases: 7. The CDR3 runs 13 residues. Germline loops: CDR1 SGHNT, CDR2 YENEEA. The CDR3 region has the DNA TGTGCCAGCAGCACCTACAGGGGTGGCGAGCAGTACTTC. Its translation: CASSTYRGGEQYF.

The genes are TRBV5-3 and TRBJ1-2; TRBD1 aligns across 9 bases. TRBV5-3 falls under the ORF class, with uncertain function. Trimming took 0 bases from V and 8 from J; bases not matched to a gene: 5. This CDR3 spans 14 amino acids. The CDR3 region is CARSLAQGARGYTF. The CDR3 bases are TGTGCCAGAAGCTTGGCACAGGGGGCGCGGGGCTACACCTTC.

This chain links TRBV24-1 with TRBJ2-5; 11 bases are a match to TRBD2. V lost 4 bases to trimming and J lost 5 bases; unmatched junction nucleotides: 8. CDR1 and CDR2 (germline): KGHDR, SFDVKD. The CDR3 runs to 16 residues. CDR3 sequence: CATSENSGGVLETQYF. The CDR3, as DNA: TGTGCCACCAGTGAGAATAGCGGGGGGGTTTTGGAGACCCAGTACTTC.

CDR3 sequence reads: CASSQGLATDTQYF. The CDR3 DNA reads TGTGCCAGCAGCCAAGGACTAGCGACAGATACGCAGTATTTT. The chain joins TRBV3-1 (or the pseudogene TRBV3-2) to TRBJ2-3; 8 nucleotides agree with TRBD2. V shed 1 base and J 3 bases; nucleotides not matched to a gene: 0. Germline V gene data show CDR1 as LGHDT and CDR2 as YNNKEL (reference sequence). The length of the CDR3 is 14 residues.

The chain combines TRBV5-1 with TRBJ2-3; TRBD1 is a possible D gene (5 bases). V was clipped by 4 bases and J by 4 bases, with 10 bases between them. The CDR3 sequence is 13 residues long. In germline, CDR1 is SGHRS, CDR2 YFSETQ. The CDR3 DNA follows: TGCGCCAGCAGCACGGAGACAGCAGATACGCAGTATTTT. This translates into CASSTETADTQYF.

This rearrangement joins TRBV7-3 to TRBJ1-6; D may be TRBD1 (5 bases). This CDR3 has 15 amino acids. CDR1 and CDR2 from the germline V gene are SGHTA and FQGTGA. The germline V and J ends were trimmed by 2 bases and 7 bases, with 12 bases remaining between them. In DNA, the CDR3 is TGTGCCAGCAGCTTAGCTGGGGCCGGCAATTCACCCCTCCACTTT. As protein: CASSLAGAGNSPLHF.

The chain has TRBV7-9 and TRBJ2-3; D might be TRBD1 (6 bases). Trimming took 1 base from V and 5 from J, leaving 10 bases between them. Germline CDR1 is SEHNR and CDR2 is FQNEAQ (reference sequence). The CDR3 is 14 amino acids. The CDR3 nucleotides are TGTGCCAGCAGCTTAGGTACAGGGATAGATACGCAGTATTTT. Residues: CASSLGTGIDTQYF.

To note about this clone: One end of the junction varies from germline; a read error may be responsible. This rearrangement joins TRBV7-7 to TRBJ2-1; D perhaps matches TRBD2 (5 bases). Germline values: CDR1 SSHAT, CDR2 FNYEAQ (reference sequence). This CDR3 is 16 amino acids long. The CDR3 protein is CASSPTTGKDYNEQFF. DNA of the CDR3: TGTGCTAGCAGCCCGACTACGGGGAAGGACTACAATGAGCAGTTCTTC.

The chain carries TRBV27 and TRBJ1-5, with 7 nucleotides matching TRBD1. The junction had 3 bases not matched to a gene; V was cut back by 3 bases and J by 7 bases. This CDR3 spans 13 amino acids. Germline lookup yields CDR1 MNHEY and CDR2 SMNVEV (reference sequence). CDR3 nucleotide sequence: TGTGCCAGCAGTTTCACGACAGGGCAGCCCCAGCATTTT. Its translation: CASSFTTGQPQHF.

The chain combines TRBV7-9 with TRBJ2-2, with TRBD2 as a possible D gene (5 bases). The CDR3 sequence is 15 residues long. Germline CDR1 and CDR2: SEHNR and FQNEAQ (reference sequence). V was pared by 4 bases and J by 7 bases, with 16 bases between. The chain's CDR3 is CASSSEGLNFGELFF. The CDR3 DNA is TGTGCCAGCAGCTCAGAGGGCCTTAACTTCGGGGAGCTGTTTTTT.

The chain links TRBV5-4 to TRBJ2-3; 13 bases line up with TRBD2. V shed 3 bases and J 3 bases; nucleotides not matched to a gene: 1. The CDR3 contains 15 residues. CDR1 and CDR2 (germline): SGHNT, YYREEE (reference sequence). The DNA for the CDR3 is TGTGCCAGCAGCTGGACTAGCGGGGGAACAGATACGCAGTATTTT. Its translation: CASSWTSGGTDTQYF. The variable domain in full, completed from reference TRBV5-4 and TRBJ2-3, reads ETGVTQSPTHLIKTRGQQVTLRCSSQSGHNTVSWYQQALGQGPQFIFQYYREEENGRGNFPPRFSGLQFPNYSSELNVNALELDDSALYLCASSWTSGGTDTQYFGPGTRLTVL.

The chain is built from TRBV6-1 and TRBJ1-5; 8 nucleotides agree with TRBD1. Per the germline V gene, CDR1 is MNHNS and CDR2 is SASEGT. The length of the CDR3 is 19 residues. V dropped 2 bases and J dropped 1; count of bases not matched to a gene: 13. CDR3 DNA sequence: TGTGCCAGCAGTGAACCGGACAGGGACCCCATAGAAAGCAATCAGCCCCAGCATTTT. Residues: CASSEPDRDPIESNQPQHF.

This clone has a handful of counts. The chain's CDR3 is CASSSSAGNTIYF. CDR3 sequence (DNA): TGTGCCAGCAGCTCTTCGGCTGGAAACACCATATATTTT. V gene TRBV7-2 combines with J gene TRBJ1-3; D not certain. CDR1 SGHTA and CDR2 FQGNSA come from the germline V gene. The CDR3 has 13 amino acids. V was cut by 4 bases and J by 2 bases, with 6 bases left in between.